This T cell receptor beta chain originates from a study of T cells after yellow fever vaccination. In TCRdb, the 5' RACE reads were re-called with MiXCR into one record per CDR3 protein. In the table there are about 370,000 distinct CDR3 sequences, 11% of which are singletons. The CDR3 sequence is 13 residues long. Germline V gene data show CDR1 as LNHDA and CDR2 as SQIVND (reference sequence). Trimming removed 4 bases at V and 5 bases at J, with 12 bases between. The receptor was derived from a man aged 18 to 35 who received the YFV17D yellow fever vaccine. The sample in question was PBMCs, obtained on the day of the first yellow fever vaccination. The rearrangement uses TRBV19 and TRBJ2-7; D unresolved. In DNA form, the CDR3 reads TGTGCCAGTAGTAGGTCTCGGGTCCACGAGCAGTACTTC. It is translated as CASSRSRVHEQYF.